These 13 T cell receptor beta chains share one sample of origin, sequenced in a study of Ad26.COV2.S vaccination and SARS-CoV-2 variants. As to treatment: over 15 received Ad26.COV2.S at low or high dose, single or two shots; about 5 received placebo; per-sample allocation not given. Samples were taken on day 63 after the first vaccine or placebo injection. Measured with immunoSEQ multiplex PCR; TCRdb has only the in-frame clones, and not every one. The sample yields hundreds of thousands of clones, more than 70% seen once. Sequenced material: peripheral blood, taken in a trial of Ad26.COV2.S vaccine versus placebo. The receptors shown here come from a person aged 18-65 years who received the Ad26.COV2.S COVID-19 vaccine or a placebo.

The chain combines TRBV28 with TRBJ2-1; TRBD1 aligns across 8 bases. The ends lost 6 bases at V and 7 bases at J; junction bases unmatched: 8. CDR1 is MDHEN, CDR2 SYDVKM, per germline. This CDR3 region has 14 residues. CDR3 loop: CASRAGGQINEQFF. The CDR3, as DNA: TGTGCCAGCAGGGCAGGGGGCCAAATAAATGAGCAGTTCTTC.

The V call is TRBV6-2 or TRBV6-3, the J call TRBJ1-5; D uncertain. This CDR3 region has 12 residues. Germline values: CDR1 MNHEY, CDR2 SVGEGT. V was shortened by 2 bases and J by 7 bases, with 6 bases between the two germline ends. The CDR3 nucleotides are TGTGCCAGCAGTTACGAGGGACAGCCCCAGCATTTT. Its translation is CASSYEGQPQHF.

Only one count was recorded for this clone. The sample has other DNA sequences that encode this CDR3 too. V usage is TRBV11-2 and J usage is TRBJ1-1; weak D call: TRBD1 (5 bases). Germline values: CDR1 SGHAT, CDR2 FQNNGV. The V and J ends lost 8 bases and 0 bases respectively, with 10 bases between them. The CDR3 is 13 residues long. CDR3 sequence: CASSAGMNTEAFF. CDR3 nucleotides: TGTGCCAGCTCAGCAGGGATGAACACTGAAGCTTTCTTT.

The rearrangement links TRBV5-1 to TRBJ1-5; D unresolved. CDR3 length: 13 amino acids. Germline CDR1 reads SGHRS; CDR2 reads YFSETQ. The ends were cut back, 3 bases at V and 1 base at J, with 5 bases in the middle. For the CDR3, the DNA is TGCGCCAGCAGCTCGGACAGCAATCAGCCCCAGCATTTT. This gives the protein CASSSDSNQPQHF.

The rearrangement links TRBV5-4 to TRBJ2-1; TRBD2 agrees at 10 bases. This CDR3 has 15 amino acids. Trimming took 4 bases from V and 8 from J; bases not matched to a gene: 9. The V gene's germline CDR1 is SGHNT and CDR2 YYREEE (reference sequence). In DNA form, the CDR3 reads TGTGCCAGCAGCGCCAGCCAGCGGGAGGGCGATGAGCAGTTCTTC. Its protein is CASSASQREGDEQFF.

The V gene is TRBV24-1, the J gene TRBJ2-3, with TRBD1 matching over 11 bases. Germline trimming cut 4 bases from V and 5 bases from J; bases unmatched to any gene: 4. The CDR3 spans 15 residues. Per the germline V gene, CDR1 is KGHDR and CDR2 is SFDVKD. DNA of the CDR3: TGTGCCACCAGTGACACGGGGACAGGGGGAGATACGCAGTATTTT. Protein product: CATSDTGTGGDTQYF.

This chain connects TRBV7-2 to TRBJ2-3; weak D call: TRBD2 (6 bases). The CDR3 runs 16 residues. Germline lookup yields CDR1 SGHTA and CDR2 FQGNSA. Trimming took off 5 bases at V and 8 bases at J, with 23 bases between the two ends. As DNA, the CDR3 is TGTGCCAGCAGCGCCGGAAGGGGCCTCTTGGGGGGTACGCAGTATTTT. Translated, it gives CASSAGRGLLGGTQYF.

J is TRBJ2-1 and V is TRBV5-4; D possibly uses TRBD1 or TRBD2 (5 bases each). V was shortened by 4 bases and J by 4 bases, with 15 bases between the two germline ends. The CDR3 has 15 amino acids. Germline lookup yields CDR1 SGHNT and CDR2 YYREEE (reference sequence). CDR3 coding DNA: TGTGCCAGCAGCCTGGAACGGGGCGTGTACAATGAGCAGTTCTTC. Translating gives CASSLERGVYNEQFF.

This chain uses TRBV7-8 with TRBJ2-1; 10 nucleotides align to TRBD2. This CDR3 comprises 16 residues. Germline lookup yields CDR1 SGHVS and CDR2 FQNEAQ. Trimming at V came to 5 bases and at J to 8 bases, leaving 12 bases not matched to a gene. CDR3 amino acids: CASSPPGASGGHEQFF. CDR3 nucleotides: TGTGCCAGCAGCCCCCCTGGGGCTAGCGGGGGTCATGAGCAGTTCTTC. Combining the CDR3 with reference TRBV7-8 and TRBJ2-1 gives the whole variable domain GAGVSQSPRYKVAKRGQDVALRCDPISGHVSLFWYQQALGQGPEFLTYFQNEAQLDKSGLPSDRFFAERPEGSVSTLKIQRTQQEDSAVYLCASSPPGASGGHEQFFGPGTRLTVL.

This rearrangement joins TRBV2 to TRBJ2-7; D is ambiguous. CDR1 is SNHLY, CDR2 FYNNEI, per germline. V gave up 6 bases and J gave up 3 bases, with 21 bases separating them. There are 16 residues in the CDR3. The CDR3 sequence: CASSKRVDSFYYEQYF. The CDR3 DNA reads TGTGCCAGCAGCAAGAGAGTAGATTCCTTCTACTACGAGCAGTACTTC.

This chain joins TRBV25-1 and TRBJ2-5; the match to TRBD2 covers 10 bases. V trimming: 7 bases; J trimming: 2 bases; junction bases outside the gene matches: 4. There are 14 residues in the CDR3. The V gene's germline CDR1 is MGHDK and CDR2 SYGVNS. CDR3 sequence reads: CASTELAGQETQYF. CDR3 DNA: TGTGCCAGCACCGAACTAGCGGGACAAGAGACCCAGTACTTC.

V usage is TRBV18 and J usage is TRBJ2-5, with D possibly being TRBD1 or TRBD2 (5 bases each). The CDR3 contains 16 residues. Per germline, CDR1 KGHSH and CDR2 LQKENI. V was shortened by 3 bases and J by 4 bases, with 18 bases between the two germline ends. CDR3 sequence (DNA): TGTGCCAGCTCACCTAACGACGGACTTGGGGGAGAGACCCAGTACTTC. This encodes CASSPNDGLGGETQYF. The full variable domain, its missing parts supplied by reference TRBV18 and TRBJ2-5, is NAGVMQNPRHLVRRRGQEARLRCSPMKGHSHVYWYRQLPEEGLKFMVYLQKENIIDESGMPKERFSAEFPKEGPSILRIQQVVRGDSAAYFCASSPNDGLGGETQYFGPGTRLLVL.

The CDR3 protein is CASSAGTREKLFF. CDR3 coding DNA: TGTGCCAGCAGCGCAGGGACTAGGGAAAAACTGTTTTTT. This rearrangement joins TRBV7-2 to TRBJ1-4, with D tentatively TRBD1 (5 bases). Germline lookup yields CDR1 SGHTA and CDR2 FQGNSA. The CDR3 spans 13 residues. The V end lost 5 bases, the J end lost 8 bases, and 12 bases lay between the germline ends.